A single sample is the source of the 9 T cell receptor beta chains below, sequenced in a study of human T cells and chemical hapten exposure. Noted time point: patch test 2, 6 weeks after DPC sensitization. Treatment meaning: therapeutic diphenylcyclopropenone sensitization with weekly scalp DPC. Using its own MiXCR run on the RACE reads, TCRdb lists one record per CDR3 protein. The sample holds about 85,000 distinct CDR3 sequences, under 14% seen once. The specimen comprised whole blood, sampled in connection with sensitization to the hapten diphenylcyclopropenone (DPC). These receptors all come from a man aged 18 to 30 with alopecia areata. Some clones in this sample may be carry-over from other donors' samples.

This clonotype showed up just a few times. This chain links TRBV6-2 or TRBV6-3 with TRBJ2-3; TRBD2 aligns across 10 bases. This CDR3 contains 16 residues. Germline CDR1 and CDR2: MNHEY and SVGEGT. After removal of 5 bases from V and 2 bases from J, the junction contained 7 bases not matched to a gene. The CDR3 loop reads CASSTPSGGNTDTQYF. The CDR3 DNA reads as TGTGCCAGCAGTACCCCTAGCGGGGGAAACACAGATACGCAGTATTTT.

Comment on this clonotype: At one boundary the junction diverges from the germline segment, which might be a read error. The chain is built from TRBV7-2 and TRBJ2-7; 7 nucleotides align to TRBD1. Germline V gene sequence: CDR1 SGHTA, CDR2 FQGNSA. CDR3 length: 12 amino acids. CDR3 protein: CISGGAPYEQYF. The CDR3 DNA is TGCATTTCAGGGGGAGCCCCCTACGAGCAGTACTTC.

The sample holds many counts of this clonotype. The chain has TRBV7-7 and TRBJ2-1; 9 nucleotides align to TRBD2. The V gene's germline CDR1 is SSHAT and CDR2 FNYEAQ (reference sequence). V lost 1 base and J lost 1; bases outside the gene matches: 2. CDR3 size: 16 residues. The chain's CDR3 is CASSLVSGGSYNEQFF. The CDR3 DNA is TGTGCCAGCAGCTTAGTTAGCGGGGGTTCCTACAATGAGCAGTTCTTC.

The chain recombines TRBV5-1 with TRBJ1-1, with D unresolved. In germline, CDR1 is SGHRS, CDR2 YFSETQ. The CDR3 is 14 amino acids. Trimming removed 5 bases at V and 5 bases at J, with 16 bases between. The DNA of the CDR3 is TGCGCCAGCAGTATATCGCAAGACTGGACTGAAGCTTTCTTT. Its protein product is CASSISQDWTEAFF. Using reference TRBV5-1 and TRBJ1-1 for the parts outside the CDR3, the full variable domain is KAGVTQTPRYLIKTRGQQVTLSCSPISGHRSVSWYQQTPGQGLQFLFEYFSETQRNKGNFPGRFSGRQFSNSRSEMNVSTLELGDSALYLCASSISQDWTEAFFGQGTRLTVV.

The chain combines TRBV19 with TRBJ1-1; TRBD1 is a possible D gene (5 bases). The CDR3 totals 18 residues. The germline CDR1 and CDR2 sequences are LNHDA and SQIVND (reference sequence). V lost 9 bases to trimming and J lost 3 bases, with 29 bases between them. CDR3 in DNA: TGTGCCAGCTCCGCCGGGGGGAAAAGCACAAACCGGGACACTGAAGCTTTCTTT. Its translation: CASSAGGKSTNRDTEAFF. The full variable domain, in which reference TRBV19 and TRBJ1-1 provide the parts outside the CDR3, is DGGITQSPKYLFRKEGQNVTLSCEQNLNHDAMYWYRQDPGQGLRLIYYSQIVNDFQKGDIAEGYSVSREKKESFPLTVTSAQKNPTAFYLCASSAGGKSTNRDTEAFFGQGTRLTVV.

In its sample, this clonotype was seen many times. The chain recombines TRBV18 with TRBJ1-1; TRBD1 might be the D (5 bases). V dropped 6 bases and J dropped 2 bases, with 10 bases sitting between them. The CDR3 totals 13 residues. Germline V gene sequence: CDR1 KGHSH, CDR2 LQKENI. The CDR3 here is CASSPGQNTEAFF. The CDR3 nucleotides are TGTGCCAGCTCGCCCGGACAAAACACTGAAGCTTTCTTT. Combining the CDR3 with reference TRBV18 and TRBJ1-1 gives the whole variable domain NAGVMQNPRHLVRRRGQEARLRCSPMKGHSHVYWYRQLPEEGLKFMVYLQKENIIDESGMPKERFSAEFPKEGPSILRIQQVVRGDSAAYFCASSPGQNTEAFFGQGTRLTVV.

This clonotype occurred a few times. The V and J genes are TRBV2 and TRBJ1-2; D is uncertain. CDR3 length: 11 amino acids. Germline CDR1 is SNHLY and CDR2 is FYNNEI. The V gene lost 2 bases and the J gene lost 7 bases, with 5 bases spanning the gap. CDR3 sequence: CASSEPSGYTF. The CDR3 DNA sequence: TGTGCCAGCAGTGAACCCTCTGGCTACACCTTC.

The chain employs TRBV6-5 and TRBJ2-7; TRBD1 might be the D (7 bases). CDR1 is MNHEY, CDR2 SVGAGI, per germline. This CDR3 contains 15 residues. Trimming took 0 bases from V and 4 from J, leaving 13 bases between them. In DNA, the CDR3 is TGTGCCAGCAGTTACTCAGCAGGGGGAGGATACGAGCAGTACTTC. This sequence encodes CASSYSAGGGYEQYF.

This clonotype was counted ten times or more. The gene calls are TRBV6-5 and TRBJ2-7; D is unresolved. Germline assignment: CDR1 MNHEY and CDR2 SVGAGI. Between the trimmed V and J ends, which lost 0 bases and 5 bases, there was a span of 8 bases. The length of the CDR3 is 13 residues. CDR3 coding DNA: TGTGCCAGCAGTTACTCGCAGGCGAACGAGCAGTACTTC. This translates into CASSYSQANEQYF.